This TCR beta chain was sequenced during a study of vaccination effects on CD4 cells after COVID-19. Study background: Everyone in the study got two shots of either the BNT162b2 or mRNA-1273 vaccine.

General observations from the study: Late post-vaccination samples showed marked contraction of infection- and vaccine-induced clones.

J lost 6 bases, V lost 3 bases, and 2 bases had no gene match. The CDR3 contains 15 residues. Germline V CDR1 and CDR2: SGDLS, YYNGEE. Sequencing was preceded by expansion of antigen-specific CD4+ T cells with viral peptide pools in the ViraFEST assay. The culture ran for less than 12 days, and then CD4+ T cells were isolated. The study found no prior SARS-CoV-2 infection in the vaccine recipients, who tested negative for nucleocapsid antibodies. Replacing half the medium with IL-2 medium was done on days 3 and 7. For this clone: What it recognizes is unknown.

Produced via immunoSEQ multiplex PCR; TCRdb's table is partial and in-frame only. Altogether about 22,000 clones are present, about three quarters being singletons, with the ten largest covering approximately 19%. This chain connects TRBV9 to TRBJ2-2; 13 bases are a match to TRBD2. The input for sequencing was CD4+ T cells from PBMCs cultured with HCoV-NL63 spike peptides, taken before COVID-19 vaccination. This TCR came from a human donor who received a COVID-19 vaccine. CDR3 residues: CASSEGLAGPGELFF. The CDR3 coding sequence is TGTGCCAGCAGCGAGGGACTAGCGGGACCCGGGGAGCTGTTTTTT.